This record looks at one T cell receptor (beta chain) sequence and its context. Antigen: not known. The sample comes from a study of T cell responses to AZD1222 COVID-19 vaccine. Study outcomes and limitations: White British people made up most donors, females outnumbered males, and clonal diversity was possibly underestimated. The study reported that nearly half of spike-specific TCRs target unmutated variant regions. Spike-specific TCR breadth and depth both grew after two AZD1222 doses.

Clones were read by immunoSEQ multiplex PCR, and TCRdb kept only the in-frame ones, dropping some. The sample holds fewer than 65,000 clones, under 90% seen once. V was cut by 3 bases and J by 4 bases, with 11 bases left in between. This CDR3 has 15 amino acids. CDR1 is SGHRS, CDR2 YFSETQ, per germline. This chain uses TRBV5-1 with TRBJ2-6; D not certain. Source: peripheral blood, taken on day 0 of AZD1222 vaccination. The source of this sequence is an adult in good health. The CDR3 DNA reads TGCGCCAGCAGCTCTGGGGTTACCGGGGCCAACGTCCTGACTTTC. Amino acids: CASSSGVTGANVLTF.